The rows below give T cell receptor beta chains drawn from one sample of a study of OX40 agonist ivuxolimab in advanced cancers. This table comes from immunoSEQ multiplex PCR, and its TCRdb copy is limited to in-frame clones, with some not included. The sample shows 58,000 or so clones, roughly 80% of them seen only once. This specimen consisted of CD4+ or CD8+ T cells sorted from blood, obtained in a trial of the OX40 agonist ivuxolimab. The receptor source for this set is an adult with an advanced solid tumor such as melanoma, head and neck, liver or kidney cancer. The CDR3 runs from the conserved cysteine through the conserved F or W. D genes are given only for firm matches. Not every row has a clone size; where given, it reads once, few, many or a size class.

D	J	V	size	CDR3	DNA
TRBD2	TRBJ2-1	TRBV9	-	CASSVDPPAGIDNEQFF	TGTGCCAGCAGCGTAGACCCTCCAGCGGGGATTGACAATGAGCAGTTCTTC
-	TRBJ1-1	TRBV7-6	once	CASSLGTVSTEAFF	TGTGCCAGCAGCTTAGGGACCGTGAGCACTGAAGCTTTCTTT
-	TRBJ2-6	TRBV4-1	-	CASSQDGLQESGANVLTF	TGCGCCAGCAGCCAAGACGGACTCCAAGAGTCTGGGGCCAACGTCCTGACTTTC
TRBD1	TRBJ2-6	TRBV11-2	-	CASSVEARTGPSSGANVLTF	TGTGCCAGCAGCGTAGAGGCCAGGACAGGGCCCTCCTCTGGGGCCAACGTCCTGACTTTC
-	TRBJ1-1	TRBV9	-	CASSLTTATEAFF	TGTGCCAGCAGCCTTACCACGGCCACTGAAGCTTTCTTT
TRBD2	TRBJ2-3	TRBV6-5	once	CASSLAGVESDTQYF	TGTGCCAGCAGTCTAGCGGGAGTAGAATCGGATACGCAGTATTTT
-	TRBJ2-3	TRBV9	-	CASSVVGWSTDTQYF	TGTGCCAGCAGCGTAGTTGGCTGGAGCACAGATACGCAGTATTTT
TRBD2	TRBJ2-1	TRBV14	-	CASSQEVLAYNEQFF	TGTGCCAGCAGCCAAGAGGTACTAGCGTACAATGAGCAGTTCTTC
TRBD1	TRBJ2-3	TRBV18	-	CASSRNRGSSTDTQYF	TGTGCCAGCTCTCGGAACAGGGGGAGTAGCACAGATACGCAGTATTTT
-	TRBJ2-5	TRBV7-8	-	CASSLVRLVGETQYF	TGTGCCAGCAGCTTAGTACGTCTAGTGGGTGAGACCCAGTACTTC
-	TRBJ1-5	TRBV28	few	CASSLFGTVEPQHF	TGTGCCAGCAGTTTATTCGGGACGGTCGAGCCCCAGCATTTT
TRBD1	TRBJ2-7	TRBV5-1	-	CASSRGQGANYEQYF	TGCGCCAGCAGCCGGGGACAGGGGGCCAACTACGAGCAGTACTTC
TRBD2	TRBJ2-3	TRBV11-3	-	CASSLGGGTDTQYF	TGTGCCAGCAGCTTAGGGGGAGGGACAGATACGCAGTATTTT
TRBD2	TRBJ2-3	TRBV5-1	once	CASSLGTSGTDTQYF	TGCGCCAGCAGCTTGGGGACTAGCGGCACAGATACGCAGTATTTT
-	TRBJ1-1	TRBV2	-	CASSGFRLNTEAFF	TGTGCCAGCAGTGGTTTCCGGTTGAACACTGAAGCTTTCTTT
-	TRBJ1-2	TRBV5-1	-	CASSLGGGYGYTF	TGCGCCAGCAGCTTGGGGGGCGGCTATGGCTACACCTTC
TRBD2	TRBJ2-3	TRBV19	-	CASSRSSGNTQYF	TGTGCCAGTAGTCGGTCTAGCGGAAATACGCAGTATTTT
TRBD1	TRBJ2-2	TRBV2	-	CASSEASTGATGELFF	TGTGCCAGCAGTGAAGCATCCACAGGGGCCACCGGGGAGCTGTTTTTT
-	TRBJ2-3	TRBV18	-	CASSPGSTQYF	TGTGCCAGCTCACCGGGTTCGACGCAGTATTTT
-	TRBJ1-2	TRBV9	-	CASSGRTGTRRNYGYTF	TGTGCCAGCAGCGGGAGGACCGGGACAAGGAGGAACTATGGCTACACCTTC
-	TRBJ2-5	TRBV13	-	CASSPRLLGETQYF	TGTGCCAGCAGCCCCCGCCTCCTCGGGGAGACCCAGTACTTC
-	TRBJ2-3	TRBV5-1	few	CASSLRRGGGTDTQYF	TGCGCCAGCAGCTTGCGTAGGGGGGGTGGCACAGATACGCAGTATTTT
-	TRBJ2-2	TRBV7-8	-	CASSLVGGRGRTGELFF	TGTGCCAGCAGCTTAGTAGGTGGGAGAGGTCGCACCGGGGAGCTGTTTTTT
TRBD2	TRBJ2-1	TRBV5-4	-	CASSLTGTSVYNEQFF	TGTGCCAGCAGCCTTACCGGGACTAGCGTTTACAATGAGCAGTTCTTC
-	TRBJ1-5	TRBV4-1	-	CASSQGSFGDQPQHF	TGCGCCAGCAGCCAAGGGTCTTTTGGAGATCAGCCCCAGCATTTT
TRBD1	TRBJ2-5	TRBV6-1	-	CASSEATGGQETQYF	TGTGCCAGCAGTGAAGCGACAGGGGGCCAAGAGACCCAGTACTTC
TRBD1	TRBJ2-1	TRBV7-3	-	CASSLAGTGGEQFF	TGTGCCAGCAGCTTAGCGGGGACAGGAGGCGAGCAGTTCTTC
TRBD2	TRBJ2-2	TRBV5-1	-	CASSLTSGTTGELFF	TGCGCCAGCAGTTTGACTAGCGGGACAACCGGGGAGCTGTTTTTT
-	TRBJ1-6	TRBV18	-	CASSPKTDNVNSPLHF	TGTGCCAGCTCACCCAAGACAGATAACGTTAATTCACCCCTCCACTTT
-	TRBJ1-1	TRBV10-1	-	CASSEPQGRAFF	TGCGCCAGCAGTGAGCCCCAGGGGCGAGCTTTCTTT
TRBD2	TRBJ2-3	TRBV9	-	CASSVGGTDTQYF	TGTGCCAGCAGCGTGGGGGGGACAGATACGCAGTATTTT
-	TRBJ2-1	TRBV7-9	-	CASSRLGSNNEQFF	TGTGCCAGCAGCCGTCTGGGGTCGAACAATGAGCAGTTCTTC
TRBD1	TRBJ1-3	TRBV5-4	medium-sized	CASSTGQGAGNTIYF	TGTGCCAGCAGCACGGGACAGGGGGCGGGAAACACCATATATTTT
-	TRBJ1-2	TRBV6-5	-	CASSYGGQPYGYTF	TGTGCCAGCAGTTATGGGGGCCAACCCTATGGCTACACCTTC
TRBD1	TRBJ1-2	TRBV19	-	CASSPLDRGHYGYTF	TGTGCCAGTAGTCCCTTGGACAGGGGGCACTATGGCTACACCTTC
-	TRBJ2-3	TRBV5-1	-	CASSPALVSSNTQYF	TGCGCCAGCAGCCCTGCGCTCGTGTCCTCAAACACGCAGTATTTT
-	TRBJ1-3	TRBV6-1	-	CASSGVWEENTIYF	TGTGCCAGCTCCGGGGTTTGGGAAGAGAACACCATATATTTT
-	TRBJ2-5	TRBV5-1	-	CASSSSYGQETQYF	TGCGCCAGCAGCTCCTCCTATGGCCAAGAGACCCAGTACTTC
-	TRBJ1-6	TRBV7-9	few	CASSHVGGDYNSPLHF	TGTGCCAGCAGCCACGTGGGGGGCGACTATAATTCACCCCTCCACTTT
-	TRBJ2-5	TRBV11-3	-	CASSLSPGAQYF	TGTGCCAGCAGCTTAAGCCCCGGGGCCCAGTACTTC
-	TRBJ2-3	TRBV10-3	-	CAISVNLADTQYF	TGTGCCATCAGTGTGAACCTCGCAGATACGCAGTATTTT
TRBD2	TRBJ2-3	TRBV2	few	CASSGSGGGQDTQYF	TGTGCCAGCAGTGGGTCCGGGGGGGGCCAAGATACGCAGTATTTT